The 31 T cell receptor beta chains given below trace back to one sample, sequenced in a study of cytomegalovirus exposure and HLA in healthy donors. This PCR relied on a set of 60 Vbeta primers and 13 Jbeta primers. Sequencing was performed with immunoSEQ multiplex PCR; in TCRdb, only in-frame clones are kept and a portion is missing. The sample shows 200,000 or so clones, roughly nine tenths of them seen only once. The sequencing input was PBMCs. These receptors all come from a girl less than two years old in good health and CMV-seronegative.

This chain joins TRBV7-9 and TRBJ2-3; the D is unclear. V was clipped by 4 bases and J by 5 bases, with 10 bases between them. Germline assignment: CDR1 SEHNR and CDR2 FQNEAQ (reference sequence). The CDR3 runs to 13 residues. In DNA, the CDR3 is TGTGCCAGCAGCTCTCGTAACTTAGATACGCAGTATTTT. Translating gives CASSSRNLDTQYF.

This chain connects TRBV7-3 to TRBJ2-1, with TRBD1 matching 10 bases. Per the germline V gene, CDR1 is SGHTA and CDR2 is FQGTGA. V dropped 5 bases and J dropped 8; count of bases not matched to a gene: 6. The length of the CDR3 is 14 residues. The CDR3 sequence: CASSPRDRGHEQFF. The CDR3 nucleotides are TGTGCCAGCAGCCCCCGGGACAGGGGTCATGAGCAGTTCTTC.

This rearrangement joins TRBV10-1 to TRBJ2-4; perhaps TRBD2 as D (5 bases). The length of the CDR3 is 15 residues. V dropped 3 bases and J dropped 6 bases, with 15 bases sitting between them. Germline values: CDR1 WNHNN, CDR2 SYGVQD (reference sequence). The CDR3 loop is CASSDPKAGGNIQYF. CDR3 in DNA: TGCGCCAGCAGTGACCCTAAGGCAGGAGGAAACATTCAGTACTTC.

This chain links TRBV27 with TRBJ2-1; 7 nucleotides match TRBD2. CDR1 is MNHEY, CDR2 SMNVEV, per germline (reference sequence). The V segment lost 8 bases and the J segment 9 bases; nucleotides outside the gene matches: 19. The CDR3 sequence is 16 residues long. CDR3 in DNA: TGTGCCAGCTTTTGGTCTGCGGGAGAGCGTTTGGGTGAGCAGTTCTTC. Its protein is CASFWSAGERLGEQFF.

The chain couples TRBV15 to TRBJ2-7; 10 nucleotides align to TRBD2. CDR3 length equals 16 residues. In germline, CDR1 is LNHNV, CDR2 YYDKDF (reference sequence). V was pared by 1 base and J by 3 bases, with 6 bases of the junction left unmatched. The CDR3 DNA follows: TGTGCCACCAGCAGAGGGACTAGCGGAAGAATCTACGAGCAGTACTTC. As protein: CATSRGTSGRIYEQYF.

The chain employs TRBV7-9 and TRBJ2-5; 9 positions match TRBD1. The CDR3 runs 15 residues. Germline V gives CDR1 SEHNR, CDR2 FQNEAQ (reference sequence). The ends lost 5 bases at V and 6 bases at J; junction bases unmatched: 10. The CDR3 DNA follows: TGTGCCAGCAGCCGACCCGGGACAGGGTGGAAGACCCAGTACTTC. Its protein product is CASSRPGTGWKTQYF.

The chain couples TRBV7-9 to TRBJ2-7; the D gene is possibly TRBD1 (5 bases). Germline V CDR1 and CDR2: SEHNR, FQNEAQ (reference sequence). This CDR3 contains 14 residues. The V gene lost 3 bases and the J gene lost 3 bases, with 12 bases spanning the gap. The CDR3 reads CASSLQGVYYEQYF. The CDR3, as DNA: TGTGCCAGCAGCTTGCAAGGGGTTTACTACGAGCAGTACTTC.

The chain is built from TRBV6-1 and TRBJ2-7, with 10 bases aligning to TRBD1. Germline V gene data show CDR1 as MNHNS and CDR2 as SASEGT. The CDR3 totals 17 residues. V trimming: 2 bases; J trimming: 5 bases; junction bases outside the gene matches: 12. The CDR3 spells CASSEYGQGVVWHEQYF. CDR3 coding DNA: TGTGCCAGCAGTGAATATGGACAGGGGGTCGTATGGCACGAGCAGTACTTC.

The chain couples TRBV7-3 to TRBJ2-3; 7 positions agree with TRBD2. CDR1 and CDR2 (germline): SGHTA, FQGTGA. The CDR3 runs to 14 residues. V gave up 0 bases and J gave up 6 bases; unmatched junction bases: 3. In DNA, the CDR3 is TGTGCCAGCAGCTTAACCCCACTAGCGGATACGCAGTATTTT. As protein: CASSLTPLADTQYF.

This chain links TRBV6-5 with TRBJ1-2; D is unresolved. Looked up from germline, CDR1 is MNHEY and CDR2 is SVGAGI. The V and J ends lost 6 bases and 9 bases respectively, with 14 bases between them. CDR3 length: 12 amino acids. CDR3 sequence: CASRTGKVSYTF. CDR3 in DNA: TGTGCCAGCAGGACGGGGAAAGTGAGCTACACCTTC.

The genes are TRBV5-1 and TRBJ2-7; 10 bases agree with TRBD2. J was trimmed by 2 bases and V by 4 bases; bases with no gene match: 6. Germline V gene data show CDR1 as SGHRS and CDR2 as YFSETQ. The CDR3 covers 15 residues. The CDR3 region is CASSLTSGGAYEQYF. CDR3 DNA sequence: TGCGCCAGCAGCCTAACAAGCGGGGGGGCCTACGAGCAGTACTTC.

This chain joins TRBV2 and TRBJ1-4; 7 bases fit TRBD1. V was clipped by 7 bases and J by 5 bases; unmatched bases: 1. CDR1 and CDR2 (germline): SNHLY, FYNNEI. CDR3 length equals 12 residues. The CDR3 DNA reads TGTGCCAGCACCAGGGGGAATGAAAAACTGTTTTTT. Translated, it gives CASTRGNEKLFF.

DNA of the CDR3: TGTGCCAGCAGCCTGAAGTCGACAGGGAACCAAGAGACCCAGTACTTC. It encodes CASSLKSTGNQETQYF. The chain recombines TRBV5-4 with TRBJ2-5, with 7 bases identical to TRBD1. V gave up 4 bases and J gave up 0 bases; unmatched junction bases: 9. The CDR3 contains 16 residues. Germline loops: CDR1 SGHNT, CDR2 YYREEE (reference sequence).

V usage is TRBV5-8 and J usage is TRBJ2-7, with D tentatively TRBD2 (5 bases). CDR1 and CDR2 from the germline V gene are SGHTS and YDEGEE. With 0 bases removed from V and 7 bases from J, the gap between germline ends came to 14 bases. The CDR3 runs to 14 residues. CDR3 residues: CASSLAAALGEQYF. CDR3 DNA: TGTGCCAGCAGCTTGGCAGCGGCCTTGGGGGAGCAGTACTTC.

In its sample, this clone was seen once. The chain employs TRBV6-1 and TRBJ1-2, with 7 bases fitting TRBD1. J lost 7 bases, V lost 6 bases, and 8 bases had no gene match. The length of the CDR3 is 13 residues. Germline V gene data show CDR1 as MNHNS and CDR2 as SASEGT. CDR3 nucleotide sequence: TGTGCCAGCAGCGCTACAGGGGATCGTGGCTACACCTTC. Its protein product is CASSATGDRGYTF.

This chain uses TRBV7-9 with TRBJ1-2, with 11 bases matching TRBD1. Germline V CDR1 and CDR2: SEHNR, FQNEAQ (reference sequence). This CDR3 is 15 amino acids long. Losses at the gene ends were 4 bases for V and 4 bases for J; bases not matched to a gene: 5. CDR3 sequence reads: CASSYSGTGGYGYTF. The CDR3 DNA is TGTGCCAGCAGCTACTCCGGGACAGGGGGCTATGGCTACACCTTC.

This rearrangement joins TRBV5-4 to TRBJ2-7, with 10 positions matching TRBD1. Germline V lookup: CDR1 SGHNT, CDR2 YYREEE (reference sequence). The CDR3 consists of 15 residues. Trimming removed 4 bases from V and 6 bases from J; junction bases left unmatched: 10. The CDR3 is CASSILGQGFPEQYF. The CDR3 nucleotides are TGTGCCAGCAGCATACTGGGACAGGGGTTTCCCGAGCAGTACTTC.

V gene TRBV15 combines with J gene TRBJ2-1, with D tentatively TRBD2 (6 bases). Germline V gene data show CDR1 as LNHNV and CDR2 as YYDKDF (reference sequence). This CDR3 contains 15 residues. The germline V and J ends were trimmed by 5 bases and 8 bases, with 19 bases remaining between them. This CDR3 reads CATSLGLYGTDEQFF. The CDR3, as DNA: TGTGCCACCAGCTTAGGACTATATGGGACCGATGAGCAGTTCTTC. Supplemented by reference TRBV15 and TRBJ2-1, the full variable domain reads DAMVIQNPRYQVTQFGKPVTLSCSQTLNHNVMYWYQQKSSQAPKLLFHYYDKDFNNEADTPDNFQSRRPNTSFCFLDIRSPGLGDTAMYLCATSLGLYGTDEQFFGPGTRLTVL.

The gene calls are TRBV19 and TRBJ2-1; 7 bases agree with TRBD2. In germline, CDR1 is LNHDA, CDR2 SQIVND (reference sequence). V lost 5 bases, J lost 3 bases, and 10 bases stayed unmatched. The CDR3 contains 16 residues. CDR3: CASSVRRSGNYNEQFF. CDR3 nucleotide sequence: TGTGCCAGTAGTGTCAGGAGGAGCGGGAACTACAATGAGCAGTTCTTC. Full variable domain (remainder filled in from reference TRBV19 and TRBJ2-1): DGGITQSPKYLFRKEGQNVTLSCEQNLNHDAMYWYRQDPGQGLRLIYYSQIVNDFQKGDIAEGYSVSREKKESFPLTVTSAQKNPTAFYLCASSVRRSGNYNEQFFGPGTRLTVL.

This CDR3 reads CASSLRLAGAGGELFF. Here the CDR3 DNA reads TGTGCCAGCAGCTTAAGGCTAGCGGGAGCCGGCGGGGAGCTGTTTTTT. V gene TRBV7-2 combines with J gene TRBJ2-2, with 10 bases identical to TRBD2. V gave up 2 bases and J gave up 7 bases; unmatched junction bases: 7. The CDR3 has 16 residues. Germline CDR1 and CDR2: SGHTA and FQGNSA. The complete variable domain, with remaining parts taken from reference TRBV7-2 and TRBJ2-2, reads GAGVSQSPSNKVTEKGKDVELRCDPISGHTALYWYRQSLGQGLEFLIYFQGNSAPDKSGLPSDRFSAERTGGSVSTLTIQRTQQEDSAVYLCASSLRLAGAGGELFFGEGSRLTVL.

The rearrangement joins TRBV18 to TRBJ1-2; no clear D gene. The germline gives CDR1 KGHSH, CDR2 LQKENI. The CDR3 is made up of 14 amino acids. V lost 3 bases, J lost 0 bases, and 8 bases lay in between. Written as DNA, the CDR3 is TGTGCCAGCTCACCTAGCGGAGCTAACTATGGCTACACCTTC. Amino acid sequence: CASSPSGANYGYTF.

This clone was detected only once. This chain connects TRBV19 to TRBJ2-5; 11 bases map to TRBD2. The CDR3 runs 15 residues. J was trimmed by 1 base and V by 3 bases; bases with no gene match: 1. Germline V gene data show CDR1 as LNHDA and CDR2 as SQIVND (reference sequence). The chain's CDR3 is CASSIGTSGQETQYF. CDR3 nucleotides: TGTGCCAGTAGTATTGGGACTAGCGGCCAAGAGACCCAGTACTTC.

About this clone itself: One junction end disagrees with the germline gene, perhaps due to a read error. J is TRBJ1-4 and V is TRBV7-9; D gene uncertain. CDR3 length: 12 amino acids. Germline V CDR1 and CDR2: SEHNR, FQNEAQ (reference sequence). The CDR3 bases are TGTTCCAGCAGCTTAGGCGGGGAAAAACTGTTTTTT. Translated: CSSSLGGEKLFF.

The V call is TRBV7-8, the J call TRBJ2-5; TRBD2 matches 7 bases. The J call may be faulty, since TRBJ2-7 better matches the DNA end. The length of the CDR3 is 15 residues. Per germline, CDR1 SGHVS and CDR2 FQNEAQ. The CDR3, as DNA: TGTGCCAGCAGCTTCCTCCCAGGGACTACCGGCGAGCAGTACTTC. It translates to CASSFLPGTTGEQYF.

CDR3 in DNA: TGTGCCAGCAGCTTAACGCAGACAGGGGGGGATGGAGCTTTCTTT. As protein: CASSLTQTGGDGAFF. The J gene is TRBJ1-1, the V gene TRBV7-2; 9 nucleotides align to TRBD1. Germline-derived CDR1 and CDR2 are SGHTA and FQGNSA. The CDR3 sequence is 15 residues long. J was trimmed by 10 bases and V by 2 bases; bases with no gene match: 11.

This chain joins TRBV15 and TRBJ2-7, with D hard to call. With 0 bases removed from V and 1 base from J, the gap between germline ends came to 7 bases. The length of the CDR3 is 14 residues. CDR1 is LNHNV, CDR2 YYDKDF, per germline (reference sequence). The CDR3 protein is CATSRDHQSYEQYF. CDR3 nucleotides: TGTGCCACCAGCAGAGACCACCAGTCCTACGAGCAGTACTTC.

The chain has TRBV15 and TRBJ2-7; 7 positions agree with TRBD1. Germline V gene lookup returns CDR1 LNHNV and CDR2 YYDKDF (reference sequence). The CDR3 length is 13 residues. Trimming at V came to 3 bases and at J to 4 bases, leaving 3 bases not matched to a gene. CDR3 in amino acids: CATSSVRGYEQYF. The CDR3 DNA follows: TGTGCCACCAGCAGCGTCAGGGGGTACGAGCAGTACTTC.

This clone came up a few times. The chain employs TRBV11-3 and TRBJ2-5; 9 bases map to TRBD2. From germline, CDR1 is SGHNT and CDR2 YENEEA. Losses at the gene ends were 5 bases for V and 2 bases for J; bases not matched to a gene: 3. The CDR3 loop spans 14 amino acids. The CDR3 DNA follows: TGTGCCAGCAGCCCGGGACTAGCACAAGAGACCCAGTACTTC. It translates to CASSPGLAQETQYF.

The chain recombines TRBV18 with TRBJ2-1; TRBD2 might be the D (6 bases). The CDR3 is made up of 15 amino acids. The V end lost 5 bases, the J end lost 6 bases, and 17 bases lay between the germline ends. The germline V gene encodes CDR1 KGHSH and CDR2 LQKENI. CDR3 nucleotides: TGTGCCAGCTCAGAGGAGGGACCATCAATCAATGAGCAGTTCTTC. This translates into CASSEEGPSINEQFF.

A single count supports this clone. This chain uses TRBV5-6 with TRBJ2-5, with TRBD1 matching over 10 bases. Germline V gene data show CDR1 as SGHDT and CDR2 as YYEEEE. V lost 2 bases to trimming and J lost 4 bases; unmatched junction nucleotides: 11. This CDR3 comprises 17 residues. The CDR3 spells CASSFWFRDRGLETQYF. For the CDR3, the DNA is TGTGCCAGCAGCTTTTGGTTCCGGGACAGGGGTTTAGAGACCCAGTACTTC.

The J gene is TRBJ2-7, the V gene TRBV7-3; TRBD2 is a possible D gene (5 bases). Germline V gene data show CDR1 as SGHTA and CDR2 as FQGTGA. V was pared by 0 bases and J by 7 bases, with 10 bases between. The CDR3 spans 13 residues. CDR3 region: CASSLTLSGEQYF. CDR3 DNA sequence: TGTGCCAGCAGCTTAACCCTGTCGGGGGAGCAGTACTTC.